This TCR beta chain emerged from a study of glioma-infiltrating T cells. The iRepertoire nested amplicon-rescue multiplex PCR amplified TCR alpha and beta CDR3s from RNA. TCRdb re-derived calls from the multiplex PCR reads in MiXCR, one entry per CDR3 protein. The data contain tens of thousands of distinct CDR3 sequences, around 23% of them seen just once; the ten biggest clones take up 6.7%. CDR1 and CDR2 from the germline V gene are MGHRA and YSYEKL. With 1 base removed from V and 2 bases from J, the gap between germline ends came to 12 bases. CDR3 length equals 16 residues. This clonotype was recorded a few times.

The sequencing input was glioma tissue, nonneoplastic brain tissue, or PBMCs (not recorded which). This TCR derives from a human donor with low-grade glioma or glioblastoma, undergoing nonglioma brain surgery, or in good health (not recorded which). J is TRBJ2-1 and V is TRBV4-1; D tentatively fits TRBD1 or TRBD2 (7 bases each). Here the CDR3 DNA reads TGCGCCAGCAGCCAAGGCAGGGGGAGGGCCTACAATGAGCAGTTCTTC. This sequence encodes CASSQGRGRAYNEQFF.